These 2 T cell receptor beta chains were all obtained from the same sample, sequenced in a study of T cells in Graves' hyperthyroidism and ophthalmopathy. TCR beta CDR3 sequences were amplified from RNA transcripts. HTBI primers were the set used in a first-round RT-PCR of the TCR CDR3. Using its own MiXCR run on the multiplex PCR reads, TCRdb lists one record per CDR3 protein. Of about 660,000 distinct CDR3 sequences listed, about 45% are singletons. Source material: peripheral blood or thyroid tissue (not recorded which). The receptors stem from an adult man with Graves' disease, either hyperthyroidism or ophthalmopathy (not recorded which).

This chain links TRBV29-1 with TRBJ1-1, with no clear D. Trimming took 5 bases from V and 11 from J, leaving 9 bases between them. The CDR3 is 9 residues long. CDR1 is SQVTM and CDR2 is ANQGSEA in the germline V gene. CDR3 in amino acids: CSVRPSAFF. The CDR3, as DNA: TGCAGCGTTCGGCCCTCGGCTTTCTTT.

This rearrangement joins TRBV29-1 to TRBJ1-4; 8 bases agree with TRBD1. V was pared by 2 bases and J by 3 bases, with 8 bases of the junction left unmatched. Per the germline V gene, CDR1 is SQVTM and CDR2 is ANQGSEA. This CDR3 is 16 amino acids long. The CDR3 DNA reads TGCAGCGTTGAATGGCAGGGGGCGGAGGCTAATGAAAAACTGTTTTTT. Encoded protein: CSVEWQGAEANEKLFF.